This T cell receptor (beta chain) was observed in a study of CD8 T cells in Susac syndrome. Findings of the study overall: As the study acknowledged, the number of individuals in its TCR sequencing and HLA analysis was relatively small.

V dropped 3 bases and J dropped 2 bases, with 9 bases sitting between them. Germline CDR1 and CDR2: DFQATT and SNEGSKA (reference sequence). This CDR3 spans 13 amino acids. TEMRA cells were FACS-enriched, with CD8+ and CD4+ T cells isolated negatively. Reverse transcription of about 0.5 to 1 ug RNA was performed with random hexamers. With immunoSEQ multiplex PCR, TCR beta CDR3 was amplified across 54 Vbeta and 13 Jbeta. TCRdb called the immunoSEQ multiplex PCR reads again in MiXCR, with one record for every CDR3 protein. The sample has under 200,000 distinct CDR3 sequences; 95% are singletons. In regard to this clonotype: Its target is not known.

The chain is built from TRBV20-1 and TRBJ2-3; D might be TRBD2 (6 bases). The sequence derives from a human donor in good health. Material for sequencing was CD4+ T cells from PBMCs. Here the CDR3 reads CSARRGDTDTQYF. The CDR3 nucleotides read TGCAGTGCTAGGCGGGGAGACACAGATACGCAGTATTTT.